This record covers a single TCR beta chain. The antigen is undetermined. CDR1 and CDR2 (germline): SGHTA, FQGTGA. CDR3 length equals 15 residues. With 5 bases clipped from V and 8 bases from J, the junction kept 11 bases outside the gene matches. Healthy individuals who donated bone marrow served as the donors. The data were taken from a study of cytomegalovirus exposure and HLA in healthy donors. Whole-study context: Some 85 million unique TCRs, all from HLA-typed donors, were included in an early release of the data. There were more than 350 genotyped donors. Of these, 75% to 90% fell in the genetic ancestry cluster associated with self-reported Caucasian donors.

Amplification used 60 Vbeta primers and 13 Jbeta primers. TCRdb's table, derived via immunoSEQ multiplex PCR, lists solely in-frame clones and lacks some. The sample consists of roughly 120,000 clones, around 84% of them appearing once. Notes on the study in general: Many donors shared some public TCRs, even though most TCR sequences were rare.

The origin of this receptor is a woman aged 30 to 39 in good health and CMV-seronegative. Sequencing input: PBMCs. The V and J genes are TRBV7-3 and TRBJ2-1; 8 bases map to TRBD1. The CDR3 DNA follows: TGTGCCAGCAGCGCCGACAGGGGCCTAGTGGATGAGCAGTTCTTC. This translates into CASSADRGLVDEQFF.